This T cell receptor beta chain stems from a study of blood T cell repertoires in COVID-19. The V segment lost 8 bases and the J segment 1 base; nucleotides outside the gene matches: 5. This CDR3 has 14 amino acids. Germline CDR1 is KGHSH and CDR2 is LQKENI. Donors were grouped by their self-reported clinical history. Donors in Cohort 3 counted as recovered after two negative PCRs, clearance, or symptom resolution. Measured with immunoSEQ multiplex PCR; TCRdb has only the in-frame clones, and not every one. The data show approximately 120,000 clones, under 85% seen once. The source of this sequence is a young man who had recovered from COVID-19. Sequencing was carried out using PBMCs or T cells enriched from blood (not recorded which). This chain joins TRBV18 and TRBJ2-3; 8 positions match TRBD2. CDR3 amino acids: CASENSGGTDTQYF. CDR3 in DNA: TGTGCCAGCGAAAATAGCGGGGGCACAGATACGCAGTATTTT.